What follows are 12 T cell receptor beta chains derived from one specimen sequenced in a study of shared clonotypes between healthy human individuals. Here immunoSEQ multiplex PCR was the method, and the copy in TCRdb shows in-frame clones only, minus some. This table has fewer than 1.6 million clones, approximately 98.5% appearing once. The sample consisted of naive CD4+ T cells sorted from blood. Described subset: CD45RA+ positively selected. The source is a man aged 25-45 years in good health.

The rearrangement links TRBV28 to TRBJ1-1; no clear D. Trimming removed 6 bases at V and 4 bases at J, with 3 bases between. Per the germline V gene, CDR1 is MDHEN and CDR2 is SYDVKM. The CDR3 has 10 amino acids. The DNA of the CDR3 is TGTGCCAGCAGAAGCACTGAAGCTTTCTTT. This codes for CASRSTEAFF.

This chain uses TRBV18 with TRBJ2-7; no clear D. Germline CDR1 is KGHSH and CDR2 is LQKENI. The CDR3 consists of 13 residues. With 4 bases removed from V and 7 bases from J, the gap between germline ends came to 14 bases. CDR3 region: CASSLRSANEQYF. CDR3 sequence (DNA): TGTGCCAGCTCACTTAGGAGTGCTAATGAGCAGTACTTC.

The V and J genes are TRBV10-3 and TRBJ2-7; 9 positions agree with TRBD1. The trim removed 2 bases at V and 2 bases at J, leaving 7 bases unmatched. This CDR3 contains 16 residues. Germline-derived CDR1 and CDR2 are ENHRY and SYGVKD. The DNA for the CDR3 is TGTGCCATCAGTGAGCCGGACAGGGGATGGGCCTACGAGCAGTACTTC. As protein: CAISEPDRGWAYEQYF.

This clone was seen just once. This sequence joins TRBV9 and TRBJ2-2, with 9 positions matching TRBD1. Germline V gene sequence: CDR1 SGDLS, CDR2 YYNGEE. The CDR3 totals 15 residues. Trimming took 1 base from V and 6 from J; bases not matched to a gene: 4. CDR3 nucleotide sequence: TGTGCCAGCAGCGTAACAGGGGGCGAGTCCGGGGAGCTGTTTTTT. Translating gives CASSVTGGESGELFF. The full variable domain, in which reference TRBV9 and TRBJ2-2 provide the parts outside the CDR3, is DSGVTQTPKHLITATGQRVTLRCSPRSGDLSVYWYQQSLDQGLQFLIQYYNGEERAKGNILERFSAQQFPDLHSELNLSSLELGDSALYFCASSVTGGESGELFFGEGSRLTVL.

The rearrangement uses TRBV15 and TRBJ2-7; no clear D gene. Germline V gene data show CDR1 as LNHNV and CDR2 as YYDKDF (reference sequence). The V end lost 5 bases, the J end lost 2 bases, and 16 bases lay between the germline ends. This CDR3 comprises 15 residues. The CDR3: CATSLDPGVAYEQYF. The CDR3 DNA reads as TGTGCCACCAGCCTTGACCCAGGAGTAGCCTACGAGCAGTACTTC.

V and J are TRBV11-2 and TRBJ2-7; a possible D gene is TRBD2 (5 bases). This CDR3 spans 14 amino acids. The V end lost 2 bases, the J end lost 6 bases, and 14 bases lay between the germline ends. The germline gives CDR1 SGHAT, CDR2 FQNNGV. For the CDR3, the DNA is TGTGCCAGCAGCTTAACAAGCCAACTAGGCGAGCAGTACTTC. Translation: CASSLTSQLGEQYF. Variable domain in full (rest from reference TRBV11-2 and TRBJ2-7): EAGVAQSPRYKIIEKRQSVAFWCNPISGHATLYWYQQILGQGPKLLIQFQNNGVVDDSQLPKDRFSAERLKGVDSTLKIQPAKLEDSAVYLCASSLTSQLGEQYFGPGTRLTVT.

The CDR3 loop reads CASSYRRTGMNTEAFF. The DNA of the CDR3 is TGTGCCAGCAGTTACCGACGTACAGGGATGAACACTGAAGCTTTCTTT. The chain joins TRBV6-5 to TRBJ1-1; D perhaps matches TRBD1 (6 bases). V lost 2 bases and J 0 bases, leaving 13 bases between the germline ends. The CDR3 spans 16 residues. Per germline, CDR1 MNHEY and CDR2 SVGAGI.

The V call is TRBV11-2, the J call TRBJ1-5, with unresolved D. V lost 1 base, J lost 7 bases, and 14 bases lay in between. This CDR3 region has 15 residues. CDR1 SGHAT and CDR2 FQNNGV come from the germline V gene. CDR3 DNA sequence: TGTGCCAGCAGCTTAGCGACCGCGGCGGGGCAGCCCCAGCATTTT. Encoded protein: CASSLATAAGQPQHF. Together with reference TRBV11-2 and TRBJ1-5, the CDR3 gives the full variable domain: EAGVAQSPRYKIIEKRQSVAFWCNPISGHATLYWYQQILGQGPKLLIQFQNNGVVDDSQLPKDRFSAERLKGVDSTLKIQPAKLEDSAVYLCASSLATAAGQPQHFGDGTRLSIL.

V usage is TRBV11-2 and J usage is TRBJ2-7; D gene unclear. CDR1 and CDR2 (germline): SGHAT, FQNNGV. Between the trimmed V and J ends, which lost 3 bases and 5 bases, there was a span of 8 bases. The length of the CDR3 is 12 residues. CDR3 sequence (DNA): TGTGCCAGCAGCTTCAATACGGACGAGCAGTACTTC. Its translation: CASSFNTDEQYF.

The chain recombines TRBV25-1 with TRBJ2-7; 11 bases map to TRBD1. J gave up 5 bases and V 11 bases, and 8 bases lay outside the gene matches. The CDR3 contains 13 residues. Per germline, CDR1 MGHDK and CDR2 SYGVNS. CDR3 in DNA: TGTGCCGAGCGGAGGACAGGGGGCCACGAGCAGTACTTC. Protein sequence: CAERRTGGHEQYF.

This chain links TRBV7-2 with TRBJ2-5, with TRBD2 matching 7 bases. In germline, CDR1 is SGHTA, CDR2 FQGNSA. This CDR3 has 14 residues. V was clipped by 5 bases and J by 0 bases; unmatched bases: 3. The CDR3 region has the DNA TGTGCCAGCAGCCGGGGGGTGTACCAAGAGACCCAGTACTTC. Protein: CASSRGVYQETQYF.

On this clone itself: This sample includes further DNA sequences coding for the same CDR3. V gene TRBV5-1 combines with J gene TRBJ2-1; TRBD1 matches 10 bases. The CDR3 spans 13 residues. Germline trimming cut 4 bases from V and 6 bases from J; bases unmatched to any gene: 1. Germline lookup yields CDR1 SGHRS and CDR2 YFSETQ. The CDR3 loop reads CASSRDRGNEQFF. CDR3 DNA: TGCGCCAGCAGCCGGGACAGGGGCAATGAGCAGTTCTTC.